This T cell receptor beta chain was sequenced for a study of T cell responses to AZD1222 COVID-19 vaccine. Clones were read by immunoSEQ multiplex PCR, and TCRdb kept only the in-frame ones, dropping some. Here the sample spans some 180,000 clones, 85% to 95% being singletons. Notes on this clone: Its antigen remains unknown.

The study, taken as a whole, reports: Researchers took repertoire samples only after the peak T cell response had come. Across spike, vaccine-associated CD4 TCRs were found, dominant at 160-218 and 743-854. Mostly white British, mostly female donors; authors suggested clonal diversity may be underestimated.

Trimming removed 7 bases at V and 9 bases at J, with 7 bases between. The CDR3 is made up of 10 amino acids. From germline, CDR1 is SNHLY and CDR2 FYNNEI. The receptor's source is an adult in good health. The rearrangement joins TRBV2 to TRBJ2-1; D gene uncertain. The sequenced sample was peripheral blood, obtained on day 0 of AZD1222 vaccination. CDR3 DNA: TGTGCCAGCAAAGTTGGTGAGCAGTTCTTC. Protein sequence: CASKVGEQFF. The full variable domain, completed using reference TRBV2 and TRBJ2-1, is EPEVTQTPSHQVTQMGQEVILRCVPISNHLYFYWYRQILGQKVEFLVSFYNNEISEKSEIFDDQFSVERPDGSNFTLKIRSTKLEDSAMYFCASKVGEQFFGPGTRLTVL.